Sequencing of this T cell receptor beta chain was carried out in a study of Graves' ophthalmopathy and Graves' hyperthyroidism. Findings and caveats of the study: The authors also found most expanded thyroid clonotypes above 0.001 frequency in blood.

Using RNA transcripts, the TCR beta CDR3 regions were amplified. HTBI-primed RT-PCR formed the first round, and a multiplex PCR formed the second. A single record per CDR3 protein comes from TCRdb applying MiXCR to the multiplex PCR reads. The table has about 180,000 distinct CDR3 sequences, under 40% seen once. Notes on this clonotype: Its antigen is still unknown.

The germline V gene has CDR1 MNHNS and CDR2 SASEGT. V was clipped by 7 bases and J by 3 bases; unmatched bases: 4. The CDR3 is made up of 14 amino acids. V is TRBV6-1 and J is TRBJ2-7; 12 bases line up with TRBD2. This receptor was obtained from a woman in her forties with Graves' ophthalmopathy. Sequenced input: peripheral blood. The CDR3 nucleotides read TGTGCCAGCATCCCACTAGCGGGAGGCTACGAGCAGTACTTC. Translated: CASIPLAGGYEQYF.